The clone carrying this T cell receptor beta chain was seen just once. What it recognizes is unknown. This entry belongs to a study of cytomegalovirus exposure and HLA in healthy donors. Study-wide points: Diagnosis of cytomegalovirus status made by the classifier reportedly showed high specificity and sensitivity. A previous analysis found most TCR beta V segments productive roughly 87% or roughly 30% of the time.

Germline CDR1 LNHDA, CDR2 SQIVND (reference sequence). The CDR3 length is 14 residues. With V trimmed by 11 bases and J by 4 bases, 11 bases remained unmatched. Primers included in the PCR were 60 Vbeta and 13 Jbeta primers. Profiled with immunoSEQ multiplex PCR; TCRdb holds only in-frame clones, not every one. The sample records about 170,000 clones, roughly 80% being singletons. This clonotype was obtained from a male donor in good health and CMV-seronegative. The specimen sequenced was PBMCs. This rearrangement joins TRBV19 to TRBJ1-3, with 7 positions matching TRBD1. The CDR3 sequence is CAVKDRATGNTIYF. The CDR3 DNA is TGTGCCGTTAAAGACAGGGCGACCGGAAACACCATATATTTT.